This is a list of T cell receptor beta chains from one sample in a study of beta chain features in type 1 diabetes. TCRdb's copy holds only in-frame clones and misses some; the assay was immunoSEQ multiplex PCR. The sample holds over 150,000 clones, around 7.8% seen once. The sample comprised central memory CD4+ T cells from blood. Receptors originate from a woman between 40 and 50 years old with type 1 diabetes. CDR3s include the opening cysteine and the closing phenylalanine or tryptophan. Fields, in order: V gene, clone size, D gene, J gene, CDR3 DNA, CDR3 protein. A D gene is named only where the DNA matches it firmly. Part of the rows lack a size; the others show once, few, many or a class for expanded clones.

v_gene: TRBV7-6; abundance: .; d_gene: TRBD1; j_gene: TRBJ2-3; CDR3nt: TGTGCCAGCAGCTTAGTAGGACAGGGGGCAGATACGCAGTATTTT; CDR3aa: CASSLVGQGADTQYF
v_gene: TRBV9; abundance: few; d_gene: TRBD2; j_gene: TRBJ2-7; CDR3nt: TGTGCCAGCAGCGTAAGTAGCGGGGGGGACGAGCAGTACTTC; CDR3aa: CASSVSSGGDEQYF
v_gene: TRBV30; abundance: .; d_gene: .; j_gene: TRBJ2-3; CDR3nt: TGTGCCTGGAGTCTATCCGGGACTGCGCAGTATTTT; CDR3aa: CAWSLSGTAQYF
v_gene: TRBV4-1; abundance: .; d_gene: TRBD1; j_gene: TRBJ1-1; CDR3nt: TGCGCCAGCAGCCGAGAGGGACAGGGGGGTAGGGTGGGTAGGATGAACACTGAAGCTTTCTTT; CDR3aa: CASSREGQGGRVGRMNTEAFF
v_gene: TRBV7-9; abundance: few; d_gene: TRBD1; j_gene: TRBJ1-2; CDR3nt: TGTGCCAGCAGCTTATCCACAGGGGGGGAGAGCTATGGCTACACCTTC; CDR3aa: CASSLSTGGESYGYTF
v_gene: TRBV4-2; abundance: .; d_gene: TRBD1; j_gene: TRBJ1-3; CDR3nt: TGTGCCAGCAGCCAAGAGGGACAGGGTAAAGACACCATATATTTT; CDR3aa: CASSQEGQGKDTIYF
v_gene: TRBV18; abundance: few; d_gene: .; j_gene: TRBJ2-6; CDR3nt: TGTGCCAGCTCACCTCTGCAGGATTCCTCTGGGGCCAACGTCCTGACTTTC; CDR3aa: CASSPLQDSSGANVLTF
v_gene: TRBV5-6; abundance: few; d_gene: TRBD2; j_gene: TRBJ2-3; CDR3nt: TGTGCCAGCGAGGGACTAAACACAGATACGCAGTATTTT; CDR3aa: CASEGLNTDTQYF
v_gene: TRBV7-3; abundance: .; d_gene: .; j_gene: TRBJ2-6; CDR3nt: TGTGCCAGCAGCTTACAACTCTCTGGGGCCAACGTCCTGACTTTC; CDR3aa: CASSLQLSGANVLTF
v_gene: TRBV29-1; abundance: many; d_gene: .; j_gene: TRBJ2-7; CDR3nt: TGCAGCGCCGGGGTGGGAGAGCAGTACTTC; CDR3aa: CSAGVGEQYF
v_gene: TRBV4-1; abundance: .; d_gene: .; j_gene: TRBJ1-2; CDR3nt: TGCGCCAGCAGCCCCTACGGTGGTGGCTACACCTTC; CDR3aa: CASSPYGGGYTF
v_gene: TRBV27; abundance: few; d_gene: .; j_gene: TRBJ2-3; CDR3nt: TGTGCCAGTCAGGGGAATTTGGGAGATACGCAGTATTTT; CDR3aa: CASQGNLGDTQYF
v_gene: TRBV5-1; abundance: few; d_gene: TRBD1; j_gene: TRBJ2-3; CDR3nt: TGCGCCAGCAGCCCACAGGGGAATACGCAGTATTTT; CDR3aa: CASSPQGNTQYF
v_gene: TRBV19; abundance: .; d_gene: .; j_gene: TRBJ2-2; CDR3nt: TGTGCCAGTACCCGGGGGGCGAGCACCGGGGAGCTGTTTTTT; CDR3aa: CASTRGASTGELFF
v_gene: TRBV6-1; abundance: many; d_gene: TRBD2; j_gene: TRBJ2-3; CDR3nt: TGTGCCAGCAGTGAAGCCGGCGGGAGGACAGATACGCAGTATTTT; CDR3aa: CASSEAGGRTDTQYF
v_gene: TRBV14; abundance: few; d_gene: TRBD1; j_gene: TRBJ2-1; CDR3nt: TGTGCCAGCAGCCTCGGGACAGTGGGCAAAAATGAGCAGTTCTTC; CDR3aa: CASSLGTVGKNEQFF
v_gene: TRBV7-9; abundance: .; d_gene: .; j_gene: TRBJ2-5; CDR3nt: TGTGCCAGCAGCTTAGCGGCGGCGTGGGAGACCCAGTACTTC; CDR3aa: CASSLAAAWETQYF
v_gene: TRBV19; abundance: .; d_gene: TRBD2; j_gene: TRBJ2-7; CDR3nt: TGTGCCAGTAGGACTAGCGCAACCTCCTACGAGCAGTACTTC; CDR3aa: CASRTSATSYEQYF
v_gene: TRBV14; abundance: few; d_gene: .; j_gene: TRBJ2-4; CDR3nt: TGTGCCAGCAGCCAAGGATCTGGACAGCCCAAAAACATTCAGTACTTC; CDR3aa: CASSQGSGQPKNIQYF
v_gene: TRBV5-1; abundance: few; d_gene: TRBD1; j_gene: TRBJ1-6; CDR3nt: TGCGCCAGCAGCGGCGGGACAGTCAATTCACCCCTCCACTTT; CDR3aa: CASSGGTVNSPLHF
v_gene: TRBV9; abundance: few; d_gene: TRBD1; j_gene: TRBJ2-1; CDR3nt: TGTGCCAGCAGCCTCCGAAGGACAGGGGACAATGAGCAGTTCTTC; CDR3aa: CASSLRRTGDNEQFF
v_gene: TRBV15; abundance: few; d_gene: .; j_gene: TRBJ1-2; CDR3nt: TGTGCCACCAGCAGAGATAGGGGGAATGGCTACACCTTC; CDR3aa: CATSRDRGNGYTF
v_gene: TRBV29-1; abundance: few; d_gene: .; j_gene: TRBJ2-3; CDR3nt: TGCAGCGGGCAGGCAGGGGGCACAGATACGCAGTATTTT; CDR3aa: CSGQAGGTDTQYF
v_gene: TRBV25-1; abundance: few; d_gene: TRBD2; j_gene: TRBJ2-3; CDR3nt: TGTGCCAGCAGTGCTAGCGGGAGCACAGATACGCAGTATTTT; CDR3aa: CASSASGSTDTQYF
v_gene: TRBV6-6; abundance: few; d_gene: .; j_gene: TRBJ1-1; CDR3nt: TGTGCCAGCAGTCTTCAGGTGGACACTGAAGCTTTCTTT; CDR3aa: CASSLQVDTEAFF
v_gene: TRBV5-1; abundance: many; d_gene: TRBD1; j_gene: TRBJ2-4; CDR3nt: TGCGCCAGCAGCTTGGGGACAGGGGGCAACATTCAGTACTTC; CDR3aa: CASSLGTGGNIQYF
v_gene: TRBV14; abundance: .; d_gene: TRBD1; j_gene: TRBJ1-4; CDR3nt: TGTGCCAGCAGCCACATCCCGGGACAGGAGACAGAAAAACTGTTTTTT; CDR3aa: CASSHIPGQETEKLFF
v_gene: TRBV27; abundance: many; d_gene: .; j_gene: TRBJ1-5; CDR3nt: TGTGCCAGCAGCCCGTTTGGGGGAGGGAACAATCAGCCCCAGCATTTT; CDR3aa: CASSPFGGGNNQPQHF
v_gene: TRBV19; abundance: few; d_gene: TRBD2; j_gene: TRBJ2-1; CDR3nt: TGTGCCAGTAGTATCTCGGCGGGGGGAGGGAGTGGTGAGCAGTTCTTC; CDR3aa: CASSISAGGGSGEQFF
v_gene: TRBV18; abundance: .; d_gene: .; j_gene: TRBJ1-3; CDR3nt: TGTGCCAGCTCACCAGGGAGCTCTGGAAACACCATATATTTT; CDR3aa: CASSPGSSGNTIYF
v_gene: TRBV4-2; abundance: .; d_gene: .; j_gene: TRBJ2-3; CDR3nt: TGTGCCAGCAGCCAAGATTTCAGCGGGTGGAGCACAGATACGCAGTATTTT; CDR3aa: CASSQDFSGWSTDTQYF
v_gene: TRBV29-1; abundance: .; d_gene: .; j_gene: TRBJ1-2; CDR3nt: TGCAGCGTTGGGACAGACTATGGCTACACCTTC; CDR3aa: CSVGTDYGYTF
v_gene: TRBV5-8; abundance: few; d_gene: .; j_gene: TRBJ2-3; CDR3nt: TGTGCCAGCAGCTCGACCGGAGGGGCGGAAGATACGCAGTATTTT; CDR3aa: CASSSTGGAEDTQYF
v_gene: TRBV18; abundance: .; d_gene: .; j_gene: TRBJ2-3; CDR3nt: TGTGCCAGCTCACCCAGAGGGGGGGTCGATACGCAGTATTTT; CDR3aa: CASSPRGGVDTQYF
v_gene: TRBV5-1; abundance: few; d_gene: TRBD2; j_gene: TRBJ2-1; CDR3nt: TGCGCCAGCAGCGGAGCCCGGGGTAGCGGGTACAATGAGCAGTTCTTC; CDR3aa: CASSGARGSGYNEQFF
v_gene: TRBV29-1; abundance: few; d_gene: .; j_gene: TRBJ1-1; CDR3nt: TGCAGCGCCTTGGGAGTCTTGGGCGGCACTGAAGCTTTCTTT; CDR3aa: CSALGVLGGTEAFF
v_gene: TRBV7-2; abundance: few; d_gene: .; j_gene: TRBJ1-5; CDR3nt: TGTGCCAGCAGCTTAAACAGGGTAGGGCAGCCCCAGCATTTT; CDR3aa: CASSLNRVGQPQHF
v_gene: TRBV9; abundance: .; d_gene: .; j_gene: TRBJ2-7; CDR3nt: TGTGCCAGCGGGGTGACGTGGGACACCGAGCAGTACTTC; CDR3aa: CASGVTWDTEQYF
v_gene: TRBV7-8; abundance: .; d_gene: .; j_gene: TRBJ1-5; CDR3nt: TGTGCCAGCAGCCCCGTAGGGGGGGATAATCAGCCCCAGCATTTT; CDR3aa: CASSPVGGDNQPQHF
v_gene: TRBV4-3; abundance: .; d_gene: TRBD2; j_gene: TRBJ2-1; CDR3nt: TGCGCCAGCAGCCAAGAACTAGCGGGAGGTCATGAGCAGTTCTTC; CDR3aa: CASSQELAGGHEQFF
v_gene: TRBV18; abundance: few; d_gene: .; j_gene: TRBJ1-5; CDR3nt: TGTGCCAGCTCACCGACAGCAGATAGCAATCAGCCCCAGCATTTT; CDR3aa: CASSPTADSNQPQHF
v_gene: TRBV4-1; abundance: many; d_gene: .; j_gene: TRBJ2-7; CDR3nt: TGCGCCAGCAGCCAAGCGGGCTGGGGGCGGGAGCACGAGCAGTACTTC; CDR3aa: CASSQAGWGREHEQYF
v_gene: TRBV6-5; abundance: .; d_gene: .; j_gene: TRBJ2-7; CDR3nt: TGTGCCAGCAGTTACCGACTGACCTACGAGCAGTACTTC; CDR3aa: CASSYRLTYEQYF
v_gene: TRBV5-6; abundance: .; d_gene: .; j_gene: TRBJ1-5; CDR3nt: TGTGCCAGCACAAACCAGGGAGGGAATCAGCCCCAGCATTTT; CDR3aa: CASTNQGGNQPQHF
v_gene: TRBV7-2; abundance: .; d_gene: TRBD1; j_gene: TRBJ1-2; CDR3nt: TGTGCCAGCAGCTTGTCGGACAGGGCCTACTATGGCTACACCTTC; CDR3aa: CASSLSDRAYYGYTF
v_gene: TRBV6-5; abundance: .; d_gene: .; j_gene: TRBJ1-1; CDR3nt: TGTGCCAGCAGTATCAAAAAGAACACTGAAGCTTTCTTT; CDR3aa: CASSIKKNTEAFF
v_gene: TRBV30; abundance: few; d_gene: TRBD2; j_gene: TRBJ2-1; CDR3nt: TGTGCCTGGACCGTTCGACTAGCGGGAGGCAATGAGCAGTTCTTC; CDR3aa: CAWTVRLAGGNEQFF
v_gene: TRBV11-2; abundance: few; d_gene: TRBD2; j_gene: TRBJ2-3; CDR3nt: TGTGCCAGCAACCCCAGGGGCGGGAGGCACCTAGATACGCAGTATTTT; CDR3aa: CASNPRGGRHLDTQYF
v_gene: TRBV19; abundance: .; d_gene: .; j_gene: TRBJ1-5; CDR3nt: TGTGCCAGTAGTCATGGCGGAGGTCAGCCCCAGCATTTT; CDR3aa: CASSHGGGQPQHF
v_gene: TRBV4-1; abundance: .; d_gene: .; j_gene: TRBJ2-7; CDR3nt: TGCGCCAGCAGCCAAGACCGCGGCAGGGTGAGCTCCTACGAGCAGTACTTC; CDR3aa: CASSQDRGRVSSYEQYF
v_gene: TRBV6-6; abundance: few; d_gene: TRBD1; j_gene: TRBJ1-2; CDR3nt: TGTGCCAGCAGTGTTAGGGACAGGCCCCGCTATGGCTACACCTTC; CDR3aa: CASSVRDRPRYGYTF
v_gene: TRBV7-2; abundance: .; d_gene: .; j_gene: TRBJ1-2; CDR3nt: TGTGCCAGCAGCTTAAACGCAGGGGCGAGAGGCTACACCTTC; CDR3aa: CASSLNAGARGYTF
v_gene: TRBV4-3; abundance: few; d_gene: .; j_gene: TRBJ2-3; CDR3nt: TGCGCCAGCAGCCTCTCAAGTCGGACAGATACGCAGTATTTT; CDR3aa: CASSLSSRTDTQYF
v_gene: TRBV6-5; abundance: few; d_gene: .; j_gene: TRBJ1-6; CDR3nt: TGTGCCAGCAGTTACTCTACGGATTCACCCCTCCACTTT; CDR3aa: CASSYSTDSPLHF
v_gene: TRBV9; abundance: .; d_gene: TRBD1; j_gene: TRBJ2-7; CDR3nt: TGTGCCAGCAGCTCCCGGCCGGGACAGGGGATCGAGCAGTACTTC; CDR3aa: CASSSRPGQGIEQYF